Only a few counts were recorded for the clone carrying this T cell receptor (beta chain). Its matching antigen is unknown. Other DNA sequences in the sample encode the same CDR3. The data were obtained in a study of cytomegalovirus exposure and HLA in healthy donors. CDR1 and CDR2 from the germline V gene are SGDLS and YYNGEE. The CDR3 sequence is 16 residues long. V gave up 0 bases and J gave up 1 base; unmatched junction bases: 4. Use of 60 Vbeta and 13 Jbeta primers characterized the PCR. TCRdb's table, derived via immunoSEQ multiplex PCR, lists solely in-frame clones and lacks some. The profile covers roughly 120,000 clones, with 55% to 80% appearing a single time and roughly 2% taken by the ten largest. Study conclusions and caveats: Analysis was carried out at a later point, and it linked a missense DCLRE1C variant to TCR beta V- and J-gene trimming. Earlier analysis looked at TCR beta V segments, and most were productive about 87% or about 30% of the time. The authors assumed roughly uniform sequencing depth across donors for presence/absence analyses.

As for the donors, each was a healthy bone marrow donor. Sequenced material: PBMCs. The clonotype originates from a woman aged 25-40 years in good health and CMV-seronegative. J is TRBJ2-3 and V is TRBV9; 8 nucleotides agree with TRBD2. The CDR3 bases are TGTGCCAGCAGCGTAGGCGGGGGGCGCGGCACAGATACGCAGTATTTT. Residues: CASSVGGGRGTDTQYF. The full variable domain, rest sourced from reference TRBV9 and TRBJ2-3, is DSGVTQTPKHLITATGQRVTLRCSPRSGDLSVYWYQQSLDQGLQFLIQYYNGEERAKGNILERFSAQQFPDLHSELNLSSLELGDSALYFCASSVGGGRGTDTQYFGPGTRLTVL.